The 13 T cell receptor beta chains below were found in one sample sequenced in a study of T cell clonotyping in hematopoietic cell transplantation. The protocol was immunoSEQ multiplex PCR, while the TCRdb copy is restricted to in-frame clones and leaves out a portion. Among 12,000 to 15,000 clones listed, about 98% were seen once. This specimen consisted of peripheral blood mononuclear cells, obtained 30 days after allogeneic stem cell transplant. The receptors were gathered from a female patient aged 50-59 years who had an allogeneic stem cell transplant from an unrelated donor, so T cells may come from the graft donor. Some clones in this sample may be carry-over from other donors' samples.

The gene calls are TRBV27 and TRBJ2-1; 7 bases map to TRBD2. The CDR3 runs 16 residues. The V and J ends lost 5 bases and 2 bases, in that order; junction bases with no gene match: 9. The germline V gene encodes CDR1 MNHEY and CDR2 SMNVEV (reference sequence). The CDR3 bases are TGTGCCAGCAGTGATCGGGACTATCTAGCCTACAATGAGCAGTTCTTC. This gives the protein CASSDRDYLAYNEQFF.

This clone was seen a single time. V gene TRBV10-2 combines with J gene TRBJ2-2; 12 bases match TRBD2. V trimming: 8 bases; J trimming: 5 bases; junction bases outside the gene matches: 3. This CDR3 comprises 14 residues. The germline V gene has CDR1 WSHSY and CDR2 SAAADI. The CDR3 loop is CASGTSGGTGELFF. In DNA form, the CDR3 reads TGCGCCAGCGGCACTAGCGGGGGGACCGGGGAGCTGTTTTTT.

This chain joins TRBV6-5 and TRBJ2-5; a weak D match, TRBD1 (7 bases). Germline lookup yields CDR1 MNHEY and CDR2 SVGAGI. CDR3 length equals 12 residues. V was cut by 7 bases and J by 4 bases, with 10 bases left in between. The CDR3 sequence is CASNRGGETQYF. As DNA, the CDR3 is TGTGCCAGCAACAGGGGAGGAGAGACCCAGTACTTC.

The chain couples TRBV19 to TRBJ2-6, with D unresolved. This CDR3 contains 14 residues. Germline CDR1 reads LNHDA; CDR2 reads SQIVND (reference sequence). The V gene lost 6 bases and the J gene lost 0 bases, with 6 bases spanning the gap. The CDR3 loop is CASSLGSGANVLTF. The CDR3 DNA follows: TGTGCCAGTAGCCTCGGCTCTGGGGCCAACGTCCTGACTTTC. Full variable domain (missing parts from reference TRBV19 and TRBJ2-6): DGGITQSPKYLFRKEGQNVTLSCEQNLNHDAMYWYRQDPGQGLRLIYYSQIVNDFQKGDIAEGYSVSREKKESFPLTVTSAQKNPTAFYLCASSLGSGANVLTFGAGSRLTVL.

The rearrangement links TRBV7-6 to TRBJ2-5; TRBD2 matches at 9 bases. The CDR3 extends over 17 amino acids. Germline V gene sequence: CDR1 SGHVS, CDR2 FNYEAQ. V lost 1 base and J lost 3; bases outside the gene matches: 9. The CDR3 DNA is TGTGCCAGCAGCTTAGATCCTGGCGGGGGGGCCGAAGAGACCCAGTACTTC. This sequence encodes CASSLDPGGGAEETQYF.

In DNA, the CDR3 is TGTGCCAGCTCATTAAACAGGGGGGATAATTCACCCCTCCACTTT. It encodes CASSLNRGDNSPLHF. The chain combines TRBV18 with TRBJ1-6, with 8 bases fitting TRBD1. V lost 5 bases and J lost 5; bases outside the gene matches: 5. The CDR3 extends over 15 amino acids. Germline-derived CDR1 and CDR2 are KGHSH and LQKENI.

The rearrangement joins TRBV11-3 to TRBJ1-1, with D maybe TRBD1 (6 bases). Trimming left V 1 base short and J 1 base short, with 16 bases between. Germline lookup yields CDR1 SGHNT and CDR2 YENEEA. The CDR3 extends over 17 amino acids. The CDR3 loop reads CASSLGRGRGQNTEAFF. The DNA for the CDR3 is TGTGCCAGCAGCTTAGGCAGGGGCCGTGGACAGAACACTGAAGCTTTCTTT.

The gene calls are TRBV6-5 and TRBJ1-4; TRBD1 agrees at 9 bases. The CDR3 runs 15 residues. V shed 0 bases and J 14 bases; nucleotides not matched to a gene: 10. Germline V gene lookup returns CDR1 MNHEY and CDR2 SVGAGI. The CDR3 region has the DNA TGTGCCAGCAGTTACTCGATAACCGGGACAGGGCCCCTGTTTTTT. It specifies CASSYSITGTGPLFF.

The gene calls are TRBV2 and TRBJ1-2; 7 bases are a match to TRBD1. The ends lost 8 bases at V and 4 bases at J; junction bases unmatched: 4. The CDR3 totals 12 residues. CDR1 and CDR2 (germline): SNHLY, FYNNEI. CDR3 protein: CASGGTVYGYTF. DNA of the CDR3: TGTGCCAGCGGCGGGACAGTCTATGGCTACACCTTC.

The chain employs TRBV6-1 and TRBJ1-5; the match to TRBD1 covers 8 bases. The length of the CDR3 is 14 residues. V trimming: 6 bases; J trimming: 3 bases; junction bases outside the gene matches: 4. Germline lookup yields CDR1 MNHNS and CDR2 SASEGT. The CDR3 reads CASRTGANNQPQHF. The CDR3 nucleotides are TGTGCCAGCAGGACAGGGGCCAACAATCAGCCCCAGCATTTT.

The CDR3 DNA sequence: TGTGCCAGCAGTGGGACAGGGGCTGGAAACACCATATATTTT. Its protein is CASSGTGAGNTIYF. This chain uses TRBV6-6 with TRBJ1-3; 10 nucleotides line up with TRBD1. CDR1 MNHNY and CDR2 SVGAGI come from the germline V gene (reference sequence). The CDR3 contains 14 residues. V was clipped by 5 bases and J by 2 bases; unmatched bases: 0.

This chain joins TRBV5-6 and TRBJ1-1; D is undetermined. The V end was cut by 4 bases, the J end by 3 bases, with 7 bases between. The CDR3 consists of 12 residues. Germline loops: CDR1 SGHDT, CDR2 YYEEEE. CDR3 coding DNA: TGTGCCAGCAGCATAAGATACACTGAAGCTTTCTTT. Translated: CASSIRYTEAFF.

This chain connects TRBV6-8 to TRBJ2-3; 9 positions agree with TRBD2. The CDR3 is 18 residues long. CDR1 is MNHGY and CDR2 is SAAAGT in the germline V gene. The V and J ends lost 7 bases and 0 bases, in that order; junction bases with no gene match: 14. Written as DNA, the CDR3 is TGTGCCAGCAACCCTACCTGGCTAGCGGGGACTAGCACAGATACGCAGTATTTT. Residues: CASNPTWLAGTSTDTQYF.